This entry lists 5 T cell receptor beta chains sequenced from one sample in a study of OX40 agonist ivuxolimab in advanced cancers. Library preparation used the immunoSEQ multiplex PCR assay. Imported from immuneACCESS, the table was reduced by TCRdb to in-frame sequences with V and J called. These copies leave out some clones; in studies compared against another copy, an unresolved V gene accounts for under half, and the cause of the remainder is not known. In all, the sample holds 37,000 or so clones, and more than 75% of those were seen once. The ten largest make up around a fifth of the sample. Sample: CD4+ or CD8+ T cells sorted from blood, taken in a trial of the OX40 agonist ivuxolimab. The receptors shown here come from an adult with an advanced solid tumor such as melanoma, head and neck, liver or kidney cancer.

This sequence joins TRBV27 and TRBJ2-1; D not resolved. Between the trimmed V and J ends, which lost 5 bases and 10 bases, there was a span of 18 bases. From germline, CDR1 is MNHEY and CDR2 SMNVEV (reference sequence). The CDR3 runs to 14 residues. In DNA, the CDR3 is TGTGCCAGCAGTCCCGTAGTGGGAATCTCGGAGCAGTTCTTC. Residues: CASSPVVGISEQFF.

The CDR3 sequence: CASMGTGAGYGYTF. As DNA, the CDR3 is TGTGCCAGTATGGGGACAGGGGCGGGCTATGGCTACACCTTC. V is TRBV19 and J is TRBJ1-2; TRBD1 matches at 10 bases. The CDR3 consists of 14 residues. With 7 bases clipped from V and 4 bases from J, the junction kept 6 bases outside the gene matches. The germline V gene has CDR1 LNHDA and CDR2 SQIVND (reference sequence).

The CDR3 region is CASSMIENTEAFF. CDR3 nucleotide sequence: TGTGCCAGTAGTATGATAGAGAACACTGAAGCTTTCTTT. The chain couples TRBV19 to TRBJ1-1, with D unclear. The length of the CDR3 is 13 residues. V lost 3 bases and J lost 1, with 6 bases in between. Germline values: CDR1 LNHDA, CDR2 SQIVND (reference sequence). Full variable domain (remainder filled in from reference TRBV19 and TRBJ1-1): DGGITQSPKYLFRKEGQNVTLSCEQNLNHDAMYWYRQDPGQGLRLIYYSQIVNDFQKGDIAEGYSVSREKKESFPLTVTSAQKNPTAFYLCASSMIENTEAFFGQGTRLTVV.

The chain couples TRBV23-1 to TRBJ1-2; TRBD1 aligns across 11 bases. TRBV23-1 belongs to the ORF category, with a function that is uncertain. The CDR3 runs to 15 residues. Trimming cost V 4 bases and J 7 bases; bases outside gene matches: 8. The CDR3 sequence: CASSLSDRGQGGYTF. CDR3 DNA: TGCGCCAGCAGTCTCTCGGACAGGGGGCAGGGTGGCTACACCTTC.

This chain joins TRBV6-1 and TRBJ1-1; D may be TRBD1 (5 bases). The CDR3 spans 14 residues. In germline, CDR1 is MNHNS, CDR2 SASEGT. The V gene lost 3 bases and the J gene lost 3 bases, with 11 bases spanning the gap. The CDR3 sequence: CASSDWGEYTEAFF. The CDR3 DNA sequence: TGTGCCAGCAGTGACTGGGGGGAATACACTGAAGCTTTCTTT.